This T cell receptor beta chain originates from a study of PD-L1 blockade in urothelial cancer. Study-wide background: Analyses used blood from 3 weeks (second dose) and 6 weeks after treatment start. The study recovered a median of roughly 150,000 T cells per blood sample.

Study-wide results and limits: Improved survival was predicted by pretreatment blood TCR clonality below the median.

Time point: pretreatment peripheral blood. Trimming removed 0 bases from V and 5 bases from J, with 13 bases in between. Germline loops: CDR1 MNHEY, CDR2 SVGAGI. The CDR3 extends over 15 amino acids. This clone appeared once. The antigen remains unidentified. Clones were sequenced by immunoSEQ multiplex PCR, and TCRdb holds only the in-frame ones, with some missing. The sample contains 85,000 to 95,000 clones, around 92% of which appear only once. The chain links TRBV6-5 to TRBJ1-2, with D possibly matching TRBD1 (6 bases). The source is a woman of 80 years or more with urothelial cancer. The starting material was PBMCs, obtained around atezolizumab (anti-PD-L1) treatment. The CDR3 sequence is CASSYSAGARYGYTF. The CDR3 coding sequence is TGTGCCAGCAGTTACTCGGCAGGGGCGCGGTATGGCTACACCTTC.